This T cell receptor (beta chain) was captured in a study of T cells after somatic rescue of genetic block (dated by TCRdb to the early 2020s). Broadly, across the study: What the study looked at was long-term robustness, specifically in a T-cell system that came about through somatic rescue of a genetic block in T-cell development.

The junction shows trimming of 5 bases on V and 1 base on J, and the gene matches do not reach 6 bases of it. Reading from cysteine to phenylalanine, the CDR3 counts 15 amino acids. Only the CDR3 portion is preserved as DNA: 45 bases, with reading frame beginning at the first base. Reading the germline V gene (reference sequence) gives CDR1 SSHAT and CDR2 FNYEAQ. Libraries were prepared through the immunoSEQ multiplex PCR assay. TCRdb retrieved this table from immuneACCESS and kept in-frame rearrangements only. Not all clones are present; in checked studies, unresolved V genes account for under half, and no reason is known for the remainder. The sample table holds about 67,000 clones, of which 92% were seen once. The ten largest clones add up to less than 3.5% of the sample. To note about this clone: It has no known antigen specificity. No much larger clone exists at a distance of one base, and base qualities are not known.

The rearrangement combines TRBV7-7 with TRBJ2-7; 9 bases in the middle match TRBD2. The sample taken for sequencing was peripheral blood mononuclear cells (PBMCs). This receptor was obtained from a man aged 40-50 years. The nucleotide sequence is given as TGTGCCAGCAGCCCCTACGCGGGAGGGTCCTACGAGCAGTACTTC. It codes for CASSPYAGGSYEQYF.